This T cell receptor (beta chain) is drawn from a study of OX40 agonist ivuxolimab in advanced cancers. Study at large: The treatment was a fully human IgG2 OX40 agonist, ivuxolimab. Patients receiving dose escalation had hepatocellular carcinoma, melanoma, renal cell or head and neck cancer.

Only in-frame clones appear in the TCRdb table, and some are missing; sequencing was by immunoSEQ multiplex PCR. This table has roughly 76,000 clones, 85% appearing once. As concerns this clone: Its antigen is undetermined.

V dropped 5 bases and J dropped 3 bases, with 10 bases sitting between them. Per the germline V gene, CDR1 is SGHTA and CDR2 is FQGTGA. The CDR3 spans 13 residues. Points from the study as a whole: Antigen targets of the expanded peripheral T cells went undetermined.

This clonotype was obtained from an adult with an advanced solid tumor such as melanoma, head and neck, liver or kidney cancer. The source material was CD4+ or CD8+ T cells sorted from blood, sampled in a trial of the OX40 agonist ivuxolimab. The V call is TRBV7-3, the J call TRBJ1-1; maybe TRBD1 (5 bases). The CDR3 DNA reads TGTGCCAGCAGCCTTTCAGGGCACACTGAAGCTTTCTTT. The encoded protein is CASSLSGHTEAFF.